What follows are 16 T cell receptor beta chains derived from one specimen sequenced in a study of cytomegalovirus exposure and HLA in healthy donors. The PCR had 60 Vbeta and 13 Jbeta primers. Some clones are missing from TCRdb's copy, which holds only in-frame ones; the method was immunoSEQ multiplex PCR. The data hold 150,000 or so clones, with approximately 69% observed a single time. Sample: PBMCs. The receptors come from a man younger than 45 in good health and CMV-seronegative.

V usage is TRBV5-1 and J usage is TRBJ2-7; TRBD1 might be the D (6 bases). V was clipped by 3 bases and J by 6 bases, with 16 bases between them. The germline V gene encodes CDR1 SGHRS and CDR2 YFSETQ. This CDR3 spans 14 amino acids. The CDR3 reads CASSYGQGIGEQYF. CDR3 nucleotides: TGCGCCAGCAGCTACGGCCAGGGGATAGGCGAGCAGTACTTC.

The rearrangement joins TRBV7-9 to TRBJ2-5; TRBD1 agrees at 10 bases. Trimming cost V 5 bases and J 5 bases; bases outside gene matches: 17. This CDR3 spans 18 amino acids. Germline CDR1 and CDR2: SEHNR and FQNEAQ (reference sequence). This chain's CDR3 is CASSPVGGGQGIRETQYF. The DNA of the CDR3 is TGTGCCAGCAGCCCGGTCGGAGGGGGACAGGGGATAAGGGAGACCCAGTACTTC.

This chain joins TRBV7-9 and TRBJ1-1, with D unclear. V was cut by 5 bases and J by 3 bases, with 10 bases left in between. This CDR3 region has 13 residues. CDR1 is SEHNR, CDR2 FQNEAQ, per germline (reference sequence). CDR3 DNA: TGTGCCAGCAGCCGATCGAGAGACACTGAAGCTTTCTTT. As protein: CASSRSRDTEAFF.

This CDR3 reads CASTEGRDSEAFF. The CDR3 coding sequence is TGTGCCAGCACTGAGGGGCGGGACAGTGAAGCTTTCTTT. V is TRBV2 and J is TRBJ1-1, with 7 positions matching TRBD1. The CDR3 is 13 residues long. Germline trimming cut 7 bases from V and 7 bases from J; bases unmatched to any gene: 9. Germline-derived CDR1 and CDR2 are SNHLY and FYNNEI.

The DNA for the CDR3 is TGTGCCTGGAGTGCGGGATTGAACACTGAAGCTTTCTTT. Translating it yields CAWSAGLNTEAFF. The chain is built from TRBV30 and TRBJ1-1; D is unresolved. Per germline, CDR1 GTSNPN and CDR2 SVGIG (reference sequence). V was trimmed by 1 base and J by 0 bases, leaving 6 bases between them. The CDR3 is 13 residues long.

The chain recombines TRBV6-6 with TRBJ1-5; D is perhaps TRBD1 (5 bases). Trimming cost V 5 bases and J 5 bases, with 16 bases left between them. Germline loops: CDR1 MNHNY, CDR2 SVGAGI (reference sequence). The length of the CDR3 is 15 residues. The CDR3 sequence: CASSTRRGGDQPQHF. DNA for the CDR3: TGTGCCAGCAGTACGCGGAGGGGTGGCGATCAGCCCCAGCATTTT.

The chain links TRBV15 to TRBJ2-3; 7 positions match TRBD2. CDR1 is LNHNV, CDR2 YYDKDF, per germline (reference sequence). V lost 0 bases to trimming and J lost 1 base; unmatched junction nucleotides: 7. The CDR3 contains 17 residues. Here the CDR3 reads CATSREISGSGTDTQYF. CDR3 DNA: TGTGCCACCAGCAGAGAGATTAGCGGGTCCGGCACAGATACGCAGTATTTT.

The rearrangement uses TRBV5-6 and TRBJ1-5; 8 bases fit TRBD1. Germline CDR1 and CDR2: SGHDT and YYEEEE. The V gene end was trimmed by 4 bases and the J gene end by 2 bases; junction bases not matched to a gene: 5. This CDR3 comprises 15 residues. This chain's CDR3 is CASSTDRGGNQPQHF. The CDR3 DNA reads as TGTGCCAGCAGCACCGACAGGGGAGGCAATCAGCCCCAGCATTTT.

The chain has TRBV4-1 and TRBJ2-7, with D perhaps matching TRBD2 (7 bases). V lost 1 base and J 2 bases, leaving 9 bases between the germline ends. Germline V CDR1 and CDR2: MGHRA, YSYEKL. This CDR3 spans 14 amino acids. The CDR3 coding sequence is TGCGCCAGCAGCCAAGGGGGGGGCCCCTACGAGCAGTACTTC. It yields the protein CASSQGGGPYEQYF.

This rearrangement joins TRBV7-2 to TRBJ2-5; 8 positions agree with TRBD2. From germline, CDR1 is SGHTA and CDR2 FQGNSA. The CDR3 is 15 residues long. With V trimmed by 1 base and J by 6 bases, 7 bases remained unmatched. CDR3 DNA sequence: TGTGCCAGCAGCTTAGTTAGCGGGGAGACAAAGACCCAGTACTTC. Encoded protein: CASSLVSGETKTQYF. The whole variable domain, filled in from reference TRBV7-2 and TRBJ2-5, reads GAGVSQSPSNKVTEKGKDVELRCDPISGHTALYWYRQSLGQGLEFLIYFQGNSAPDKSGLPSDRFSAERTGGSVSTLTIQRTQQEDSAVYLCASSLVSGETKTQYFGPGTRLLVL.

V is TRBV4-2 and J is TRBJ1-2; no clear D gene. This CDR3 has 15 amino acids. Per germline, CDR1 LGHNA and CDR2 YNFKEQ. Trimming took off 2 bases at V and 5 bases at J, with 15 bases between the two ends. CDR3 loop: CASSQSGEHSYGYTF. CDR3 DNA: TGTGCCAGCAGCCAAAGTGGGGAGCACAGTTATGGCTACACCTTC.

The CDR3 sequence: CASSLEGGALYEQYF. The CDR3 nucleotides read TGTGCCAGCAGCTTAGAAGGGGGGGCCCTCTACGAGCAGTACTTC. The chain has TRBV7-8 and TRBJ2-7, with D tentatively TRBD2 (7 bases). The CDR3 runs 15 residues. From germline, CDR1 is SGHVS and CDR2 FQNEAQ. V lost 1 base, J lost 3 bases, and 13 bases lay in between.

V and J are TRBV5-5 and TRBJ2-5; D perhaps matches TRBD2 (5 bases). The V end was cut by 4 bases, the J end by 4 bases, with 11 bases between. This CDR3 spans 13 amino acids. Germline V gene sequence: CDR1 SGHKS, CDR2 YYEKEE (reference sequence). The DNA of the CDR3 is TGTGCCAGCAGCAGCCTCGGGGTAGAGACCCAGTACTTC. Encoded protein: CASSSLGVETQYF.

This clone was counted a few times. This sequence joins TRBV30 and TRBJ1-2; D might be TRBD1 (5 bases). This CDR3 has 12 residues. Germline V CDR1 and CDR2: GTSNPN, SVGIG (reference sequence). V was pared by 2 bases and J by 4 bases, with 8 bases between. The CDR3 nucleotides are TGTGCCTGGAGTTCAGGGCTCTATGGCTACACCTTC. Protein sequence: CAWSSGLYGYTF.

This chain uses TRBV5-1 with TRBJ1-2, with D tentatively TRBD1 (5 bases). CDR1 is SGHRS, CDR2 YFSETQ, per germline. The CDR3 consists of 14 residues. V gave up 4 bases and J gave up 7 bases, with 17 bases separating them. Here the CDR3 DNA reads TGCGCCAGCAGCCCCGGAGCCAGGGTGTGTGGCTACACCTTC. Its protein is CASSPGARVCGYTF.

The chain employs TRBV5-4 and TRBJ2-7; 7 positions match TRBD1. With V trimmed by 4 bases and J by 6 bases, 10 bases remained unmatched. This CDR3 comprises 14 residues. CDR1 is SGHNT and CDR2 is YYREEE in the germline V gene (reference sequence). Here the CDR3 reads CASSLLGRDSEQYF. The CDR3 coding sequence is TGTGCCAGCAGCCTGCTAGGCAGGGACAGCGAGCAGTACTTC.